This TCR beta chain was profiled in a study of spatial heterogeneity in lung cancer. The germline V gene has CDR1 SGHRS and CDR2 YFSETQ. V gave up 4 bases and J gave up 2 bases; unmatched junction bases: 7. The CDR3 loop spans 15 amino acids. Study-wide results and limits: Expanded alpha and beta TCR counts within tumors tracked tumor mutation counts.

This clonotype is medium-sized within its sample. Its antigen is still unknown. MiXCR, run by TCRdb on the 5' RACE reads, gives a single entry per CDR3 protein. The top ten hold approximately 30% of the sample, which has approximately 1,400 distinct CDR3 sequences, 8% to 13% seen once. The time point: sample taken at primary tumor resection. The V gene is TRBV5-1, the J gene TRBJ2-5; 8 bases are shared with TRBD1. The specimen was lung tumor tissue, collected at surgery. The TCR was taken from a female donor with early-stage non-small cell lung cancer. The CDR3 DNA sequence: TGCGCCAGCAGCCCGGACAGGGTCGGGCAAGAGACCCAGTACTTC. Translated, it gives CASSPDRVGQETQYF.